The next 3 T cell receptor beta chains were all read from a single sample in a study of T cell responses to AZD1222 COVID-19 vaccine. This table comes from immunoSEQ multiplex PCR, and its TCRdb copy is limited to in-frame clones, with some not included. This sample has 58,000 or so clones, with 70% to 90% found just once. The sample was peripheral blood, taken 28 days after the second AZD1222 dose. Receptors originate from an adult who received the AZD1222 COVID-19 vaccine.

The chain recombines TRBV19 with TRBJ1-5, with D perhaps TRBD1 (6 bases). Trimming took 7 bases from V and 2 from J, leaving 9 bases between them. Germline CDR1 LNHDA, CDR2 SQIVND (reference sequence). The CDR3 length is 13 residues. For the CDR3, the DNA is TGTGCCAGTATGTCAGGGGGCAATCAGCCCCAGCATTTT. Its protein product is CASMSGGNQPQHF. The full variable domain, rest sourced from reference TRBV19 and TRBJ1-5, is DGGITQSPKYLFRKEGQNVTLSCEQNLNHDAMYWYRQDPGQGLRLIYYSQIVNDFQKGDIAEGYSVSREKKESFPLTVTSAQKNPTAFYLCASMSGGNQPQHFGDGTRLSIL.

V gene TRBV28 combines with J gene TRBJ1-4; D is unresolved. Germline assignment: CDR1 MDHEN and CDR2 SYDVKM. V was cut by 4 bases and J by 7 bases, with 13 bases left in between. This CDR3 has 14 residues. The CDR3 nucleotides read TGTGCCAGCAGTTCGCCCCCGGTTCGTGAAAAACTGTTTTTT. Its protein product is CASSSPPVREKLFF.

The chain links TRBV6-2 or TRBV6-3 to TRBJ2-4; D gene ambiguous. Germline assignment: CDR1 MNHEY and CDR2 SVGEGT. There are 11 residues in the CDR3. Deletions cut 4 bases from V and 9 bases from J, with 7 bases between. CDR3: CASSWLGIQYF. CDR3 DNA sequence: TGTGCCAGCAGTTGGTTGGGCATTCAGTACTTC.